Listed here is a single TCR beta chain. Its antigen is as yet unknown. TCRdb reprocessed the 5' RACE reads via MiXCR and lists one record per CDR3 protein. The sample holds 300,000 to 350,000 distinct CDR3 sequences; over 3.5% are singletons and the top ten take 15% to 20%. The V end was cut by 3 bases, the J end by 2 bases, with 11 bases between. Germline assignment: CDR1 ENHRY and CDR2 SYGVKD. CDR3 size: 14 residues. This entry belongs to a study of T cells after yellow fever vaccination. Overall study results and limits: Clones from primary vaccination mostly reappeared after the booster (approximately 95% CD4, approximately 86% CD8). Peaking on day 5 versus 15, the secondary response was faster but weaker. A minor fraction of clonotypes spanned both CD4 and CD8 compartments.

This clonotype was obtained from a man between 18 and 35 years old who received the YFV17D yellow fever vaccine. Sequencing used PBMCs, obtained 15 days after the yellow fever booster vaccination. The chain recombines TRBV10-3 with TRBJ2-7, with no clear D. DNA of the CDR3: TGTGCCATCAGTGACGAGGAAGAAGCCTACGAGCAGTACTTC. Translated: CAISDEEEAYEQYF.